The present T cell receptor (beta chain) was sequenced within a study of T cells after yellow fever vaccination. Points from the study as a whole: Among all clonotypes, a small share was observed in both CD4 and CD8 compartments.

Each CDR3 protein gets one entry after TCRdb re-called the 5' RACE reads with MiXCR. The sample lists hundreds of thousands of distinct CDR3 sequences, 17% occurring once. Germline V gene sequence: CDR1 SGHRS, CDR2 YFSETQ. V dropped 0 bases and J dropped 8 bases, with 12 bases sitting between them. The CDR3 spans 14 residues. In its sample, this clonotype was seen a few times. Its antigen is undetermined. The chain employs TRBV5-1 and TRBJ1-5, with a possible D match to TRBD1 (5 bases). The sequence was obtained from a man aged 18-30 years who received the YFV17D yellow fever vaccine. The sample in question was PBMCs, obtained 5 days after the first yellow fever vaccination. This CDR3 reads CASSLGGGSEPQHF. The CDR3 region has the DNA TGCGCCAGCAGCTTGGGGGGCGGTAGCGAGCCCCAGCATTTT.